What follows are 27 T cell receptor beta chains derived from one specimen sequenced in a study of CD4 T cells in relation to SARS-CoV-2 and coronaviruses listed by TCRdb under 2021. The antigens these receptors bind are not known. CD4+ T cells from unexposed donors were collected before the COVID-19 pandemic (2011-2018). The EasySep CD4+ T cell isolation kit was used to isolate CD4+ T cells once the cultures had run for 9 to 11 days. The library was generated by the immunoSEQ multiplex PCR assay. Imported from immuneACCESS, the table was reduced by TCRdb to in-frame sequences with V and J called. These copies leave out some clones; in studies compared against another copy, an unresolved V gene accounts for under half, and the cause of the remainder is not known. The sample table holds about 24,000 clones, of which around 76% were seen once. 9.5% to 15% of the sample is taken by the ten largest. The sequenced material came from CD4+ T cells from PBMCs, cultured in vitro. These receptors were collected from a human donor in good health.

The chain links TRBV30 to TRBJ1-5, with D tentatively TRBD1 (5 bases). Trimming cost V 2 bases and J 0 bases, with 20 bases left between them. This CDR3 is built from 18 residues. Germline CDR1 GTSNPN, CDR2 SVGIG (reference sequence). The CDR3 DNA reads TGTGCCTGGAGTCTCGCCCGGGACTTCACCTATAGCAATCAGCCCCAGCATTTT. Its protein product is CAWSLARDFTYSNQPQHF. The whole variable domain, filled in from reference TRBV30 and TRBJ1-5, reads SQTIHQWPATLVQPVGSPLSLECTVEGTSNPNLYWYRQAAGRGLQLLFYSVGIGQISSEVPQNLSASRPQDRQFILSSKKLLLSDSGFYLCAWSLARDFTYSNQPQHFGDGTRLSIL.

This chain connects TRBV18 to TRBJ2-5; D perhaps matches TRBD2 (6 bases). CDR1 and CDR2 from the germline V gene are KGHSH and LQKENI. The CDR3 runs 13 residues. V shed 4 bases and J shed 7 bases, with 13 bases lying between them. The CDR3 sequence is CASSREVAGTQYF. Written as DNA, the CDR3 is TGTGCCAGCTCACGGGAGGTCGCGGGGACCCAGTACTTC.

The chain carries TRBV5-1 and TRBJ2-5, with D unclear. The CDR3 runs 12 residues. Germline V CDR1 and CDR2: SGHRS, YFSETQ. Trimming shortened V by 4 bases and J by 4 bases, and 8 bases separated the two germline ends. The CDR3 DNA reads as TGCGCCAGCAGCCCCGGTGGAGAGACCCAGTACTTC. Its protein is CASSPGGETQYF.

The chain uses TRBV18 and TRBJ1-3; 7 nucleotides align to TRBD1. V lost 8 bases and J lost 11; bases outside the gene matches: 15. The CDR3 is 14 residues long. Per germline, CDR1 KGHSH and CDR2 LQKENI. The DNA of the CDR3 is TGTGCCAGCGTGGGACAGTCCTTGGTGGACCCCATATATTTT. It encodes CASVGQSLVDPIYF.

The CDR3 region is CASSFGTHYEQYF. Written as DNA, the CDR3 is TGTGCCAGCAGCTTTGGGACACACTACGAGCAGTACTTC. The chain combines TRBV7-8 with TRBJ2-7; D might be TRBD1 (6 bases). This CDR3 has 13 residues. Trimming stripped 3 bases from V and 3 bases from J, with 9 bases between. CDR1 SGHVS and CDR2 FQNEAQ come from the germline V gene.

This clone was detected only a few times. The chain combines TRBV6-1 with TRBJ1-5; D is ambiguous. In germline, CDR1 is MNHNS, CDR2 SASEGT. This CDR3 comprises 13 residues. V lost 3 bases and J lost 4, with 7 bases in between. CDR3 protein: CASSEAENQPQHF. The CDR3 DNA sequence: TGTGCCAGCAGTGAGGCAGAGAATCAGCCCCAGCATTTT.

J is TRBJ1-6 and V is TRBV5-1, with 10 bases identical to TRBD1. This CDR3 is 16 amino acids long. Germline values: CDR1 SGHRS, CDR2 YFSETQ. The trim removed 0 bases at V and 8 bases at J, leaving 5 bases unmatched. DNA of the CDR3: TGCGCCAGCAGCTTGGCCCCGGGACAGGGGTATTCACCCCTCCACTTT. Protein sequence: CASSLAPGQGYSPLHF.

V is TRBV6-1 and J is TRBJ1-2, with D perhaps TRBD1 (5 bases). The V end lost 2 bases, the J end lost 8 bases, and 12 bases lay between the germline ends. The CDR3 extends over 13 amino acids. Per the germline V gene, CDR1 is MNHNS and CDR2 is SASEGT. This CDR3 reads CASSERMRGGYTF. CDR3 DNA: TGTGCCAGCAGTGAACGTATGCGGGGCGGCTACACCTTC.

This chain uses TRBV3-1 (or the pseudogene TRBV3-2) with TRBJ1-6, with TRBD1 matching over 7 bases. The trim removed 3 bases at V and 2 bases at J, leaving 4 bases unmatched. Germline V gene data show CDR1 as LGHDT and CDR2 as YNNKEL (reference sequence). The CDR3 consists of 16 residues. The CDR3 DNA sequence: TGTGCCAGCAGCCAGGGGACAGTAACCTATAATTCACCCCTCCACTTT. Its translation: CASSQGTVTYNSPLHF.

V gene TRBV28 combines with J gene TRBJ2-1; D is perhaps TRBD2 (6 bases). CDR1 and CDR2 (germline): MDHEN, SYDVKM. CDR3 length equals 12 residues. V was clipped by 4 bases and J by 7 bases, with 8 bases between them. The CDR3 protein is CASSSRGNEQFF. In nucleotides, the CDR3 is TGTGCCAGCAGTTCGCGGGGAAATGAGCAGTTCTTC.

The chain combines TRBV19 with TRBJ2-5, with D tentatively TRBD1 (5 bases). The germline V gene encodes CDR1 LNHDA and CDR2 SQIVND (reference sequence). This CDR3 is built from 15 residues. Trimming pared 5 bases from V and 2 bases from J, leaving 15 bases between. The CDR3 loop is CASSRSGAEQETQYF. In DNA form, the CDR3 reads TGTGCCAGTAGTCGCTCTGGGGCAGAACAAGAGACCCAGTACTTC.

This chain uses TRBV2 with TRBJ2-2; 9 nucleotides match TRBD1. This CDR3 spans 13 amino acids. Germline assignment: CDR1 SNHLY and CDR2 FYNNEI. V lost 8 bases and J lost 6; bases outside the gene matches: 4. The CDR3 is CASGDRESGELFF. The CDR3 DNA sequence: TGTGCCAGCGGGGACAGGGAGTCCGGGGAGCTGTTTTTT.

The chain carries TRBV7-9 and TRBJ2-7, with 7 bases fitting TRBD2. The V and J ends lost 3 bases and 2 bases, in that order; junction bases with no gene match: 4. The germline V gene encodes CDR1 SEHNR and CDR2 FQNEAQ (reference sequence). This CDR3 comprises 14 residues. The CDR3 sequence: CASSFVGGPYEQYF. The CDR3 region has the DNA TGTGCCAGCAGCTTCGTGGGAGGGCCCTACGAGCAGTACTTC.

The V and J genes are TRBV9 and TRBJ2-3; D is unresolved. Trimming pared 4 bases from V and 1 base from J, leaving 7 bases between. The CDR3 is made up of 13 amino acids. The V gene's germline CDR1 is SGDLS and CDR2 YYNGEE. CDR3 DNA sequence: TGTGCCAGCAGCTTTAGAGGCACAGATACGCAGTATTTT. As protein: CASSFRGTDTQYF.

The chain combines TRBV7-2 with TRBJ2-5, with D unresolved. Germline V gene sequence: CDR1 SGHTA, CDR2 FQGNSA. The CDR3 is 14 amino acids. Trimming pared 5 bases from V and 6 bases from J, leaving 16 bases between. CDR3 nucleotides: TGTGCCAGCAGCCCCCAATCGAATTTAAAGACCCAGTACTTC. Translating gives CASSPQSNLKTQYF.

This clone was observed once. This chain uses TRBV5-1 with TRBJ1-1, with 11 bases matching TRBD1. V lost 4 bases to trimming and J lost 4 bases; unmatched junction nucleotides: 9. This CDR3 spans 16 amino acids. CDR1 and CDR2 from the germline V gene are SGHRS and YFSETQ. The CDR3 loop is CASSLAPGTGGTEAFF. The CDR3 DNA is TGCGCCAGCAGCCTGGCCCCCGGGACAGGGGGCACTGAAGCTTTCTTT.

V and J are TRBV4-1 and TRBJ1-5; D gene ambiguous. This CDR3 spans 15 amino acids. Trimming took off 1 base at V and 2 bases at J, with 9 bases between the two ends. CDR1 MGHRA and CDR2 YSYEKL come from the germline V gene. The CDR3 reads CASSQGRERNQPQHF. As DNA, the CDR3 is TGCGCCAGCAGCCAAGGTCGGGAGCGCAATCAGCCCCAGCATTTT.

Here the CDR3 DNA reads TGTGCCAGCAGCCTCTTGAGGGAGGGCCGATACGAGCAGTACTTC. Translating it yields CASSLLREGRYEQYF. This chain connects TRBV7-9 to TRBJ2-7; TRBD2 agrees at 7 bases. This CDR3 is 15 amino acids long. Trimming removed 5 bases from V and 4 bases from J; junction bases left unmatched: 11. Germline V gene sequence: CDR1 SEHNR, CDR2 FQNEAQ (reference sequence).

The V and J genes are TRBV11-2 and TRBJ2-4; TRBD1 matches at 10 bases. The CDR3 runs to 11 residues. V lost 7 bases and J lost 12; bases outside the gene matches: 3. Per the germline V gene, CDR1 is SGHAT and CDR2 is FQNNGV. The CDR3 reads CASNDRGPQYF. The CDR3 DNA follows: TGTGCCAGCAACGACAGGGGGCCTCAGTACTTC.

In its sample, this clone was seen a few times. J is TRBJ2-7 and V is TRBV25-1, with D unresolved. The CDR3 runs to 11 residues. From germline, CDR1 is MGHDK and CDR2 SYGVNS. V lost 3 bases and J 9 bases, leaving 9 bases between the germline ends. The CDR3, as DNA: TGTGCCAGCAGTGACCAGGTAGCGCAGTACTTC. It encodes CASSDQVAQYF.

The chain couples TRBV13 to TRBJ2-3; 8 bases match TRBD1. The CDR3 sequence is 13 residues long. V lost 6 bases and J lost 8; bases outside the gene matches: 7. The germline V gene encodes CDR1 PRHDT and CDR2 FYEKMQ (reference sequence). In DNA form, the CDR3 reads TGTGCCAGCAGTTCCAGGGGGCGCGGTACGCAGTATTTT. Encoded protein: CASSSRGRGTQYF. Full variable domain (remainder filled in from reference TRBV13 and TRBJ2-3): AAGVIQSPRHLIKEKRETATLKCYPIPRHDTVYWYQQGPGQDPQFLISFYEKMQSDKGSIPDRFSAQQFSDYHSELNMSSLELGDSALYFCASSSRGRGTQYFGPGTRLTVL.

This chain connects TRBV18 to TRBJ2-2, with D uncertain. Germline CDR1 reads KGHSH; CDR2 reads LQKENI. The V and J ends lost 2 bases and 4 bases respectively, with 11 bases between them. The CDR3 has 15 residues. The CDR3, as DNA: TGTGCCAGCTCACCATCCCAGGATCGCACCGGGGAGCTGTTTTTT. Amino acids: CASSPSQDRTGELFF.

This clone was counted once. This chain links TRBV5-1 with TRBJ1-1, with no clear D. V lost 5 bases and J lost 1, with 9 bases in between. The germline V gene has CDR1 SGHRS and CDR2 YFSETQ. The CDR3 length is 13 residues. The chain's CDR3 is CASRLTENTEAFF. DNA for the CDR3: TGCGCCAGCAGACTTACAGAGAACACTGAAGCTTTCTTT. Variable domain in full (rest from reference TRBV5-1 and TRBJ1-1): KAGVTQTPRYLIKTRGQQVTLSCSPISGHRSVSWYQQTPGQGLQFLFEYFSETQRNKGNFPGRFSGRQFSNSRSEMNVSTLELGDSALYLCASRLTENTEAFFGQGTRLTVV.

The V gene is TRBV7-6, the J gene TRBJ2-1; 7 bases match TRBD2. V lost 2 bases to trimming and J lost 7 bases; unmatched junction nucleotides: 8. This CDR3 has 15 amino acids. Germline V gene data show CDR1 as SGHVS and CDR2 as FNYEAQ. CDR3 in amino acids: CASSLLAGVVNEQFF. In nucleotides, the CDR3 is TGTGCCAGCAGCTTACTGGCGGGAGTGGTGAATGAGCAGTTCTTC.

The V gene is TRBV5-1, the J gene TRBJ1-6; a weak D match, TRBD1 (5 bases). Trimming stripped 0 bases from V and 5 bases from J, with 9 bases between. This CDR3 has 15 amino acids. Germline loops: CDR1 SGHRS, CDR2 YFSETQ. The CDR3 sequence is CASSLAGTNNSPLHF. The CDR3 DNA reads TGCGCCAGCAGCTTGGCCGGGACTAATAATTCACCCCTCCACTTT.

The chain carries TRBV28 and TRBJ1-2; D call uncertain. CDR3 length: 15 residues. Trimming cost V 2 bases and J 5 bases, with 15 bases left between them. Germline values: CDR1 MDHEN, CDR2 SYDVKM. Here the CDR3 DNA reads TGTGCCAGCAGTTTAGGGCCGAGAGAAGGTTATGGCTACACCTTC. Its translation is CASSLGPREGYGYTF.

This CDR3 reads CASRPFEEQPQHF. The CDR3 DNA follows: TGTGCCAGCAGGCCCTTTGAGGAACAGCCCCAGCATTTT. This chain links TRBV6-5 with TRBJ1-5; no definite D call. The CDR3 is 13 amino acids. Trimming stripped 6 bases from V and 7 bases from J, with 13 bases between. In germline, CDR1 is MNHEY, CDR2 SVGAGI.